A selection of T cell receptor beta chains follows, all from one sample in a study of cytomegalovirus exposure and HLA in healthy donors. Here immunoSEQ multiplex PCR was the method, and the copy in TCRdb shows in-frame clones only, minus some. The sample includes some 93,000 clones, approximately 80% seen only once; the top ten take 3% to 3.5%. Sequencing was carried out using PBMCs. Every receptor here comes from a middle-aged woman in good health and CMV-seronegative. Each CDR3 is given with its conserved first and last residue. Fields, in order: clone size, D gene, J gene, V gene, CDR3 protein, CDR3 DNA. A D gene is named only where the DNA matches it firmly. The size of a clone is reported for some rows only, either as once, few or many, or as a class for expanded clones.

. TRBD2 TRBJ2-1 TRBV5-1 CASSPWTSGTNEQFF TGCGCCAGCAGCCCATGGACTAGCGGGACTAATGAGCAGTTCTTC
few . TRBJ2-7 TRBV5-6 CASSLGVQTVYEQYF TGTGCCAGCAGCTTGGGTGTTCAGACAGTCTACGAGCAGTACTTC
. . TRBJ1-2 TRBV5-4 CASSSDSLNGYTF TGTGCCAGCAGCTCGGACAGCCTTAATGGCTACACCTTC
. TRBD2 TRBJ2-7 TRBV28 CASSPPGGAYEQYF TGTGCCAGCAGCCCTCCGGGGGGGGCGTACGAGCAGTACTTC
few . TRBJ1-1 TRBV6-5 CASSYSGGGTEAFF TGTGCCAGCAGTTACTCTGGGGGCGGCACTGAAGCTTTCTTT
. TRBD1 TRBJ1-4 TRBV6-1 CASSGNRGGNEKLFF TGTGCCAGCAGTGGAAACAGGGGGGGTAATGAAAAACTGTTTTTT
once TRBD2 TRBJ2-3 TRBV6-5 CASSSGLADTDTQYF TGTGCCAGCAGTTCGGGACTAGCGGACACAGATACGCAGTATTTT
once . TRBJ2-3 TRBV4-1 CASSHPGRGQSSSTQYF TGCGCCAGCAGCCACCCCGGCCGTGGACAGAGTTCGTCTACGCAGTATTTT
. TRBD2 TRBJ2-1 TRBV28 CASRPPSGSRENNEQFF TGTGCCAGCAGGCCTCCTAGCGGGAGTAGGGAAAACAATGAGCAGTTCTTC
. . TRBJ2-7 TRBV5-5 CASSQSIAEAYEQYF TGTGCCAGCAGCCAGTCAATAGCGGAAGCCTACGAGCAGTACTTC
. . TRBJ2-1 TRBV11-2 CASSRYSEPGNEQFF TGTGCCAGCAGCCGCTATTCGGAGCCGGGGAATGAGCAGTTCTTC
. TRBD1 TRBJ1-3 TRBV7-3 CASSLDRGDTIYF TGTGCCAGCAGCTTAGACAGGGGGGACACCATATATTTT
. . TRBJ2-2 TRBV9 CASSPKSKLLNTGELFF TGTGCCAGCAGCCCAAAAAGTAAACTATTGAACACCGGGGAGCTGTTTTTT
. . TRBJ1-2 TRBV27 CASSPTGAGGGYTF TGTGCCAGCAGTCCCACGGGAGCCGGAGGGGGCTACACCTTC
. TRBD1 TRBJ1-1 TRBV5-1 CASTEGGPDPNTEAFF TGCGCCAGCACCGAAGGGGGCCCGGACCCGAACACTGAAGCTTTCTTT
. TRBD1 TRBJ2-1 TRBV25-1 CASSEYRGHYNEQFF TGTGCCAGCAGTGAATACAGGGGGCACTACAATGAGCAGTTCTTC
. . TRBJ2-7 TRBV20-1 CSAVGGQKYF TGCAGTGCTGTGGGGGGACAGAAGTACTTC
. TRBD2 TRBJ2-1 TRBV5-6 CASSLAQAGGPNEQFF TGTGCCAGCAGCTTGGCCCAAGCGGGAGGGCCGAATGAGCAGTTCTTC
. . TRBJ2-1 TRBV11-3 CASSSSGEQFF TGTGCCAGCAGCTCTTCGGGAGAGCAGTTCTTC
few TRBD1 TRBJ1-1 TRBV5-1 CASRETGDWTEAFF TGCGCCAGCAGAGAGACAGGGGATTGGACTGAAGCTTTCTTT
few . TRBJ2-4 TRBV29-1 CSGGMDSDIQYF TGCAGCGGGGGAATGGACTCGGACATTCAGTACTTC
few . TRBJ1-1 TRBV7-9 CASSLKSGRDREEAFF TGTGCCAGCAGCTTAAAGTCAGGGCGGGACCGTGAAGAAGCTTTCTTT
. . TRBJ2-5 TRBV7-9 CASSLGTKVETQYF TGTGCCAGCAGCTTAGGGACTAAGGTAGAGACCCAGTACTTC
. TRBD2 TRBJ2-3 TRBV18 CASSHRLAGVLEGDTQYF TGTGCCAGCTCACACCGTTTAGCGGGAGTCTTGGAGGGAGATACGCAGTATTTT
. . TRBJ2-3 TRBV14 CASSSAGSTQYF TGTGCCAGCAGCTCCGCTGGGAGTACGCAGTATTTT
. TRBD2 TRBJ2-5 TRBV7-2 CASSSVRTSGKETQYF TGTGCCAGCAGCTCCGTTCGGACTAGCGGGAAAGAGACCCAGTACTTC
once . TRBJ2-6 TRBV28 CASSLPGQSGANVLTF TGTGCCAGCAGTTTACCCGGACAGTCTGGGGCCAACGTCCTGACTTTC
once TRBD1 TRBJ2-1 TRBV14 CASSPFTGGARVDEQFF TGTGCCAGCAGCCCCTTTACAGGGGGCGCTCGGGTGGATGAGCAGTTCTTC
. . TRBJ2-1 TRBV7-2 CASSTRQDSSYNEQFF TGTGCCAGCAGCACGCGACAGGACAGCTCATACAATGAGCAGTTCTTC
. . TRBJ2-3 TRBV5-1 CASSYYTDTQYF TGCGCCAGCAGCTATTACACAGATACGCAGTATTTT
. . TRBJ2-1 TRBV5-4 CASSSAGIEYPFF TGTGCCAGCAGCTCCGCGGGGATTGAGTATCCGTTCTTC
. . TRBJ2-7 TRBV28 CASSLYGFSYEQYF TGTGCCAGCAGTTTATACGGTTTTTCCTACGAGCAGTACTTC